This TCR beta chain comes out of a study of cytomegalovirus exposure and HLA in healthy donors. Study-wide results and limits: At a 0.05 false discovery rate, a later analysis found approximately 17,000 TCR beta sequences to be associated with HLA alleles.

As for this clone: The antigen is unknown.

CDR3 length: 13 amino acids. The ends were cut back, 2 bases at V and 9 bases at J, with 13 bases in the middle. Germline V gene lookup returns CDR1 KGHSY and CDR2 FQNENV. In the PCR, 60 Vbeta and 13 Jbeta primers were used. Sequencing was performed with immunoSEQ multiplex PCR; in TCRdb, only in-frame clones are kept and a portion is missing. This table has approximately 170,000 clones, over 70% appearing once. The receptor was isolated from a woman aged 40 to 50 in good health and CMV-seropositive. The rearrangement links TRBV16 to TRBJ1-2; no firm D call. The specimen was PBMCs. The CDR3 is CASSQTRSASYTF. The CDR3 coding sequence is TGTGCCAGCAGCCAAACCAGGTCTGCTAGCTACACCTTC.